These 5 T cell receptor beta chains originate from one sample sequenced in a study of graft-versus-host responses after intestinal transplantation. The antigens for these receptors are not known. TCRdb keeps only in-frame clones here, not all; method: immunoSEQ multiplex PCR. Of under 150,000 clones detected, around 94% appear once; the ten largest clones hold roughly 0.15%. Here the sequenced sample was unstimulated CD4+ T cells sorted from spleen or lymph node cells, taken before intestinal transplant. These receptors originate from a human donor who received an intestinal transplant.

This chain uses TRBV21-1 with TRBJ2-7; no check of the table's D call, TRBD2, against the DNA was made. TRBV21-1 is assigned pseudogene status. This CDR3 has 16 amino acids. The CDR3 sequence is CASSKEVLAKSGEQYF. CDR3 sequence (DNA): TGTGCCAGCAGCAAAGAAGTTTTGGCTAAAAGCGGCGAGCAGTACTTC.

V and J are TRBV29-1 and TRBJ1-1, with D unclear. V lost 4 bases to trimming and J lost 1 base, with 13 bases between them. The CDR3 consists of 14 residues. Germline V lookup: CDR1 SQVTM, CDR2 ANQGSEA. The CDR3 nucleotides are TGCAGCGTTGTTTTGGGGTCAGGGAACACTGAAGCTTTCTTT. Translated: CSVVLGSGNTEAFF. Using reference TRBV29-1 and TRBJ1-1 for the parts outside the CDR3, the full variable domain is SAVISQKPSRDICQRGTSLTIQCQVDSQVTMMFWYRQQPGQSLTLIATANQGSEATYESGFVIDKFPISRPNLTFSTLTVSNMSPEDSSIYLCSVVLGSGNTEAFFGQGTRLTVV.

The chain combines TRBV19 with TRBJ2-7, with D perhaps matching TRBD2 (5 bases). V lost 5 bases to trimming and J lost 2 bases, with 13 bases between them. Germline V gene sequence: CDR1 LNHDA, CDR2 SQIVND (reference sequence). CDR3 length: 14 residues. The CDR3 region has the DNA TGTGCCAGTAGTCAACCGGGGAAAACCTACGAGCAGTACTTC. It codes for CASSQPGKTYEQYF.

The chain couples TRBV27 to TRBJ1-3, with D unclear. The CDR3 is 15 residues long. The V end was cut by 2 bases, the J end by 0 bases, with 8 bases between. Germline-derived CDR1 and CDR2 are MNHEY and SMNVEV (reference sequence). Here the CDR3 DNA reads TGTGCCAGCAGTTTAGGGCGCTCCTCTGGAAACACCATATATTTT. Its translation is CASSLGRSSGNTIYF.

In this sample, this clone turned up once. The chain links TRBV10-3 to TRBJ2-7; D might be TRBD1 or TRBD2, each matching 6 bases. CDR1 ENHRY and CDR2 SYGVKD come from the germline V gene. V was clipped by 3 bases and J by 7 bases, with 13 bases between them. The CDR3 sequence is 13 residues long. The CDR3 sequence is CAISDSSGAEQYF. CDR3 in DNA: TGTGCCATCAGTGACTCGTCGGGGGCTGAGCAGTACTTC.